This T cell receptor (beta chain) was sequenced during a study of blood T cell repertoires in COVID-19. For the study at large: The origin of the acute and convalescent COVID-19 samples was the United States, Italy and Spain.

The assay was immunoSEQ multiplex PCR, and TCRdb's table has in-frame clones only and misses some. The table shows hundreds of thousands of clones, with less than 90% occurring only once. The CDR3 is 15 amino acids. In germline, CDR1 is KGHSH, CDR2 LQKENI. V trimming: 3 bases; J trimming: 3 bases; junction bases outside the gene matches: 8. The origin of this receptor is a woman in her thirties or forties who had recovered from COVID-19. The source material was PBMCs or T cells enriched from blood (not recorded which). The chain employs TRBV18 and TRBJ2-7; TRBD1 aligns across 7 bases. The CDR3 DNA is TGTGCCAGCTCACCCACCGGGACAGACAACTACGAGCAGTACTTC. This gives the protein CASSPTGTDNYEQYF.